Detailed here is one TCR beta chain. Its antigen is currently unknown. Sorting gave populations that all exceeded 98% purity. These data come from a study of beta chain features in type 1 diabetes. Whole-study results and caveats: All four CD4+ subsets from Type 1 diabetes patients carried moderately but significantly shorter TCRB CDR3s.

Sequenced material consisted of expressed TCRB transcripts (all of the isolated RNA was reverse transcribed). TCRdb keeps only in-frame clones here, not all; method: immunoSEQ multiplex PCR. The sample lists under 250,000 clones, 11% seen once, with less than 1.5% in the top ten. V dropped 7 bases and J dropped 7 bases, with 20 bases sitting between them. The CDR3 runs 13 residues. Per germline, CDR1 SQVTM and CDR2 ANQGSEA. Input material: central memory CD4+ T cells from blood. The sequence came from a man younger than 35 in good health. The chain is built from TRBV29-1 and TRBJ2-7; maybe TRBD2 (6 bases). The CDR3, as DNA: TGCAGCGCAGAACACGGCGTCCGGGGGGAGCAGTACTTC. The encoded protein is CSAEHGVRGEQYF.